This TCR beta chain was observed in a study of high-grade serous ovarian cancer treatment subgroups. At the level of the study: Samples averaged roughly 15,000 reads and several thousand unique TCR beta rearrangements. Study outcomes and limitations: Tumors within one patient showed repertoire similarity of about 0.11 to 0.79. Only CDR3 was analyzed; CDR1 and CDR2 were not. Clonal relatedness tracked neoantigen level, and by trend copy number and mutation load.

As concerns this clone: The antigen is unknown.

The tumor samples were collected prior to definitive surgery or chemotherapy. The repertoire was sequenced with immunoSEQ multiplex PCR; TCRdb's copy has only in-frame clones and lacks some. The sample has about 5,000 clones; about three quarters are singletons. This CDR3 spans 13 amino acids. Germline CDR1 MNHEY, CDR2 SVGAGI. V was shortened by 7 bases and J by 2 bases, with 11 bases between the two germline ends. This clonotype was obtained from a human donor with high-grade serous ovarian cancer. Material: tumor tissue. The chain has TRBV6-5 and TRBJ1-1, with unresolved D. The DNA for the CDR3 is TGTGCCAGCACCATGACATCAAACACTGAAGCTTTCTTT. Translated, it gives CASTMTSNTEAFF.